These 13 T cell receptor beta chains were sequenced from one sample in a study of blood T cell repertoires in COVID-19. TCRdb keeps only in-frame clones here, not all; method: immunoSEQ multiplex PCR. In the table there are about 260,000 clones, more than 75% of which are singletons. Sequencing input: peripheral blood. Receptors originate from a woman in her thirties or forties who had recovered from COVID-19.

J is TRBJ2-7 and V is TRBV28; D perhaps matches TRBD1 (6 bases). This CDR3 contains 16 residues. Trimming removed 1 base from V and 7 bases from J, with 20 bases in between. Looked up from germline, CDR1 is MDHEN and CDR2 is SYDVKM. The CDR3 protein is CASSLSSGQKKREQYF. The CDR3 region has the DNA TGTGCCAGCAGTTTATCTTCAGGACAGAAGAAAAGGGAGCAGTACTTC.

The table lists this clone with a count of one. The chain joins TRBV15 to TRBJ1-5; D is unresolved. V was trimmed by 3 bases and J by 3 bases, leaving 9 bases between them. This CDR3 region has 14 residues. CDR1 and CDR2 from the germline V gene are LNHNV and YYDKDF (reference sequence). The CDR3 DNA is TGTGCCACCAGCAGGCGAGGTTTCAATCAGCCCCAGCATTTT. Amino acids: CATSRRGFNQPQHF.

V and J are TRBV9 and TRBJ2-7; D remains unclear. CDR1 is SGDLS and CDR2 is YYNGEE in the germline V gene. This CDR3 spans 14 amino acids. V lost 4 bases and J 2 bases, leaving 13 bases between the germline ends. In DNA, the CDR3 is TGTGCCAGCAGCCCCGAGGCCCAGCCCTACGAGCAGTACTTC. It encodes CASSPEAQPYEQYF.

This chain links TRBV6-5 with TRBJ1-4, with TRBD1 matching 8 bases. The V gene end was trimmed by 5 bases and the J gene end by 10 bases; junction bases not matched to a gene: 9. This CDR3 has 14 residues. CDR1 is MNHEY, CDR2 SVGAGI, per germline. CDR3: CASSQDRAVGKLFF. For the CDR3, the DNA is TGTGCCAGCAGTCAGGACAGGGCAGTTGGAAAACTGTTTTTT.

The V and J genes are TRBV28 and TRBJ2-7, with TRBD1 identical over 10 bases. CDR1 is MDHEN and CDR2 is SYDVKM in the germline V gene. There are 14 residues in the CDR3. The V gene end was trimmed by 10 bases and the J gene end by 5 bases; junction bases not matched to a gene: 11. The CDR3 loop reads CATTGDRGVHEQYF. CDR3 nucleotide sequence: TGTGCCACCACTGGGGACAGGGGCGTCCACGAGCAGTACTTC.

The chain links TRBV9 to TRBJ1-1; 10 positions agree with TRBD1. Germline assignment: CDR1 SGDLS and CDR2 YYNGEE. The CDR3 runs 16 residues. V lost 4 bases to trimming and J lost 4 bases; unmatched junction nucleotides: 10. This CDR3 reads CASSRQGAFRSTEAFF. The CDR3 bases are TGTGCCAGCAGCCGACAGGGGGCTTTTAGGAGCACTGAAGCTTTCTTT. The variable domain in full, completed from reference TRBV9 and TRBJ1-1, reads DSGVTQTPKHLITATGQRVTLRCSPRSGDLSVYWYQQSLDQGLQFLIQYYNGEERAKGNILERFSAQQFPDLHSELNLSSLELGDSALYFCASSRQGAFRSTEAFFGQGTRLTVV.

CDR3 sequence (DNA): TGTGCCAGCAGTTTAAGAAGGGGAGGTGGCACTGAAGCTTTCTTT. Amino acid sequence: CASSLRRGGGTEAFF. The chain carries TRBV6-5 and TRBJ1-1; TRBD1 is a possible D gene (5 bases). The V end lost 4 bases, the J end lost 4 bases, and 16 bases lay between the germline ends. Looked up from germline, CDR1 is MNHEY and CDR2 is SVGAGI. The CDR3 consists of 15 residues.

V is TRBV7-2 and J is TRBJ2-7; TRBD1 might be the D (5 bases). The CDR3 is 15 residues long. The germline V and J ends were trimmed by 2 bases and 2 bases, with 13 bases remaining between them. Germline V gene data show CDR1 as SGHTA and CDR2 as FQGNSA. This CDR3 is CASSLKVGHTYEQYF. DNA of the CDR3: TGTGCCAGCAGCTTAAAGGTGGGGCATACCTACGAGCAGTACTTC.

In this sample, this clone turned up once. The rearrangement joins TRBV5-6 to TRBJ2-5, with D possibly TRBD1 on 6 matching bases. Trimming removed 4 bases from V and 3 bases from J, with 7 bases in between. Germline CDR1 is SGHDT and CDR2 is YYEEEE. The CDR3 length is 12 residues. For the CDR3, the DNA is TGTGCCAGCAGCCGGACAGAAGAGACCCAGTACTTC. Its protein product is CASSRTEETQYF. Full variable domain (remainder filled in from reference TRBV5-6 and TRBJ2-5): DAGVTQSPTHLIKTRGQQVTLRCSPKSGHDTVSWYQQALGQGPQFIFQYYEEEERQRGNFPDRFSGHQFPNYSSELNVNALLLGDSALYLCASSRTEETQYFGPGTRLLVL.

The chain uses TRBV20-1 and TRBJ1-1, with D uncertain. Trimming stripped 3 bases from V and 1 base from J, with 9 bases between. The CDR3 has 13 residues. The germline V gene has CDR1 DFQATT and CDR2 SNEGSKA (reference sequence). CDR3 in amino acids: CSASNIGNTEAFF. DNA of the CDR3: TGCAGTGCTAGTAATATCGGGAACACTGAAGCTTTCTTT.

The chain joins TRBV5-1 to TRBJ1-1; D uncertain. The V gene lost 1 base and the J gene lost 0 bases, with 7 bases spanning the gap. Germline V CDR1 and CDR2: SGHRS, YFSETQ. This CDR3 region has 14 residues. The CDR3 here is CASSLRVLNTEAFF. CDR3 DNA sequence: TGCGCCAGCAGCTTGCGGGTCCTGAACACTGAAGCTTTCTTT.

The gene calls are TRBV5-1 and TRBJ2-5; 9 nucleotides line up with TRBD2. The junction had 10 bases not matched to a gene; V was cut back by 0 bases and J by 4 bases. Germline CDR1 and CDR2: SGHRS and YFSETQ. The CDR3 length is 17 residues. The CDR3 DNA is TGCGCCAGCAGCTTGGCGGCGGGGGGGCAGGAAAGAGAGACCCAGTACTTC. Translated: CASSLAAGGQERETQYF.

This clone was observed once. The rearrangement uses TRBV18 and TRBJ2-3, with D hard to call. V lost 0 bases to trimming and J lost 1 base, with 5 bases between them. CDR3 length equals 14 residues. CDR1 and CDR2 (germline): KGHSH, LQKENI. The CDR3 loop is CASSPPPGTDTQYF. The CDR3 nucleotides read TGTGCCAGCTCACCACCCCCGGGCACAGATACGCAGTATTTT.